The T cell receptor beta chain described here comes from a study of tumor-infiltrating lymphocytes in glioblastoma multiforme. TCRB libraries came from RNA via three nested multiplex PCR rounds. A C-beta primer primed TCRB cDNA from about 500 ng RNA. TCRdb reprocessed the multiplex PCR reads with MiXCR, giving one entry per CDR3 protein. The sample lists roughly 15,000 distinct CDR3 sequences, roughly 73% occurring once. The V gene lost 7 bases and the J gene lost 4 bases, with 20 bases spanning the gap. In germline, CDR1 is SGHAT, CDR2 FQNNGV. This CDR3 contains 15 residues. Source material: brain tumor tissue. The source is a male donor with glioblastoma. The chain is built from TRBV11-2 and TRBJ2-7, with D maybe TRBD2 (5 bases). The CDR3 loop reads CASNFSTLALYEQYF. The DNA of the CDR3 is TGTGCCAGCAACTTCTCTACTCTAGCACTATACGAGCAGTACTTC. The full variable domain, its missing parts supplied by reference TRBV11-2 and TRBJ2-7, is EAGVAQSPRYKIIEKRQSVAFWCNPISGHATLYWYQQILGQGPKLLIQFQNNGVVDDSQLPKDRFSAERLKGVDSTLKIQPAKLEDSAVYLCASNFSTLALYEQYFGPGTRLTVT.